The clone carrying this T cell receptor (beta chain) appeared a single time. Its target is unknown. These data are taken from a study of shared clonotypes between healthy human individuals. Study-wide points: Sequencing of the sorted subsets was shown by rarefaction to be incomplete despite large depth.

There were only Caucasian adults among the donors, and all lived in Nashville, Tennessee. Clones were read by immunoSEQ multiplex PCR, and TCRdb kept only the in-frame ones, dropping some. In the table there are more than 850,000 clones, about 84% of which are singletons. This CDR3 is 17 amino acids long. CDR1 SGHAT and CDR2 FQNNGV come from the germline V gene. V shed 2 bases and J 5 bases; nucleotides not matched to a gene: 11. The receptor was derived from a man aged 18 to 29 in good health. Some clones in this sample may be carry-over from other donors' samples. Sequencing was carried out using memory CD4+ T cells from PBMCs. Subset denoted: CD45RA-negative fraction. The chain employs TRBV11-2 and TRBJ1-4; 7 bases fit TRBD1. The CDR3 here is CASSLSGTAYFNEKLFF. Here the CDR3 DNA reads TGTGCCAGCAGCTTATCCGGGACAGCATATTTCAATGAAAAACTGTTTTTT.